The 13 T cell receptor beta chains given below trace back to one sample, sequenced in a study of PD-1 blockade in classical Hodgkin lymphoma. Each and every patient relapsed after autologous stem cell transplantation, and patients got differing brentuximab vedotin exposure. Magnetic negative selection isolated CD8+ T cells from thawed PBMCs. Generated by immunoSEQ multiplex PCR, the TCRdb table keeps only in-frame clones and is missing some. The sample shows around 7,600 clones, 85% to 90% of them seen only once. The sequences come from CD8+ T cells from blood, collected at baseline. These TCRs come from a human donor with classical Hodgkin lymphoma.

This sequence joins TRBV7-9 and TRBJ2-7; no reliable D call. CDR1 and CDR2 (germline): SEHNR, FQNEAQ (reference sequence). The length of the CDR3 is 14 residues. V lost 1 base and J 5 bases, leaving 12 bases between the germline ends. CDR3 loop: CASSLVAASDEQYF. In nucleotides, the CDR3 is TGTGCCAGCAGCTTAGTGGCAGCATCGGACGAGCAGTACTTC.

The chain is built from TRBV2 and TRBJ2-5; tentative D call: TRBD2 (6 bases). V lost 8 bases to trimming and J lost 5 bases, with 6 bases between them. Germline CDR1 and CDR2: SNHLY and FYNNEI. This CDR3 spans 10 amino acids. DNA of the CDR3: TGTGCCAGCGGAGGGGAGACCCAGTACTTC. Protein sequence: CASGGETQYF. The whole variable domain, remainder taken from reference TRBV2 and TRBJ2-5, is EPEVTQTPSHQVTQMGQEVILRCVPISNHLYFYWYRQILGQKVEFLVSFYNNEISEKSEIFDDQFSVERPDGSNFTLKIRSTKLEDSAMYFCASGGETQYFGPGTRLLVL.

This clone occurred a few times. The V call is TRBV10-3, the J call TRBJ1-1, with TRBD1 identical over 7 bases. The CDR3 has 17 residues. J was trimmed by 0 bases and V by 0 bases; bases with no gene match: 7. Germline V gives CDR1 ENHRY, CDR2 SYGVKD. The DNA for the CDR3 is TGTGCCATCAGTGAGTCAAGGGGGGGACAGCTGAACACTGAAGCTTTCTTT. Amino acids: CAISESRGGQLNTEAFF.

The chain recombines TRBV28 with TRBJ2-3; D gene uncertain. The CDR3 loop spans 13 amino acids. The V end was cut by 3 bases, the J end by 3 bases, with 7 bases between. Germline V CDR1 and CDR2: MDHEN, SYDVKM. CDR3: CASSLQATDTQYF. Written as DNA, the CDR3 is TGTGCCAGCAGTTTGCAGGCAACAGATACGCAGTATTTT.

The chain recombines TRBV19 with TRBJ2-7, with 10 bases lining up with TRBD2. Germline loops: CDR1 LNHDA, CDR2 SQIVND (reference sequence). Trimming at V came to 2 bases and at J to 6 bases, leaving 4 bases not matched to a gene. The CDR3 covers 14 residues. The DNA of the CDR3 is TGTGCCAGTAGTATAAGCGGGGGGGTATCCGAGCAGTACTTC. Protein sequence: CASSISGGVSEQYF.

V usage is TRBV5-1 and J usage is TRBJ1-4, with D tentatively TRBD1 (5 bases). Trimming left V 1 base short and J 8 bases short, with 15 bases between. Germline values: CDR1 SGHRS, CDR2 YFSETQ. The CDR3 totals 15 residues. The CDR3 protein is CASSLYGGAGEKLFF. The CDR3 DNA reads TGCGCCAGCAGCTTGTATGGGGGAGCAGGGGAAAAACTGTTTTTT.

V gene TRBV6-4 combines with J gene TRBJ2-1; possible D gene TRBD1, 6 bases. V lost 5 bases and J lost 8, with 19 bases in between. Germline V gene lookup returns CDR1 MRHNA and CDR2 SNTAGT. CDR3 length equals 15 residues. CDR3 region: CASSKYRAPQYEQFF. The CDR3 coding sequence is TGTGCCAGCAGTAAATACAGGGCCCCACAATATGAGCAGTTCTTC.

The V and J genes are TRBV5-6 and TRBJ2-3; TRBD1 or TRBD2 may be the D gene (5 bases each). V was clipped by 4 bases and J by 3 bases, with 18 bases between them. The CDR3 has 16 residues. CDR1 is SGHDT, CDR2 YYEEEE, per germline. CDR3 DNA: TGTGCCAGCAGCGTGACGGGACCTATGGCGACAGATACGCAGTATTTT. It translates to CASSVTGPMATDTQYF.

V usage is TRBV5-6 and J usage is TRBJ2-1; D might be TRBD2 (6 bases). CDR1 is SGHDT, CDR2 YYEEEE, per germline. V gave up 4 bases and J gave up 9 bases, with 8 bases separating them. The CDR3 is 11 amino acids. Here the CDR3 reads CASSRGLEQFF. CDR3 in DNA: TGTGCCAGCAGCCGGGGACTTGAGCAGTTCTTC.

This chain uses TRBV15 with TRBJ2-1, with TRBD2 matching over 8 bases. This CDR3 is built from 18 residues. Germline V gene lookup returns CDR1 LNHNV and CDR2 YYDKDF (reference sequence). With 1 base clipped from V and 2 bases from J, the junction kept 10 bases outside the gene matches. CDR3 DNA sequence: TGTGCCACCAGCAGAGCGGGAGGGGGGAGCAGTGCCTACAATGAGCAGTTCTTC. This codes for CATSRAGGGSSAYNEQFF.

The chain carries TRBV2 and TRBJ2-5, with 9 bases fitting TRBD2. The CDR3 consists of 17 residues. The V gene end was trimmed by 6 bases and the J gene end by 4 bases; junction bases not matched to a gene: 15. Germline V CDR1 and CDR2: SNHLY, FYNNEI. The CDR3 DNA reads TGTGCCAGCAGAGAAAACCCCGGGACTAGCTATATAGAGACCCAGTACTTC. This sequence encodes CASRENPGTSYIETQYF.

This chain joins TRBV10-2 and TRBJ1-1; weak D call: TRBD1 (5 bases). V was pared by 3 bases and J by 1 base, with 18 bases between. CDR1 WSHSY and CDR2 SAAADI come from the germline V gene. The CDR3 covers 17 residues. Here the CDR3 DNA reads TGCGCCAGCAGTGAATTTGGGGAAGGGGCCGCGAACACTGAAGCTTTCTTT. Encoded protein: CASSEFGEGAANTEAFF.

This clone was counted once. The V and J genes are TRBV29-1 and TRBJ2-7, with 7 positions matching TRBD1. V lost 6 bases and J lost 0; bases outside the gene matches: 11. The CDR3 covers 15 residues. CDR1 is SQVTM, CDR2 ANQGSEA, per germline. The DNA for the CDR3 is TGCAGCGTATACCTTGAGGGACAGTACTCCTACGAGCAGTACTTC. Its protein is CSVYLEGQYSYEQYF.